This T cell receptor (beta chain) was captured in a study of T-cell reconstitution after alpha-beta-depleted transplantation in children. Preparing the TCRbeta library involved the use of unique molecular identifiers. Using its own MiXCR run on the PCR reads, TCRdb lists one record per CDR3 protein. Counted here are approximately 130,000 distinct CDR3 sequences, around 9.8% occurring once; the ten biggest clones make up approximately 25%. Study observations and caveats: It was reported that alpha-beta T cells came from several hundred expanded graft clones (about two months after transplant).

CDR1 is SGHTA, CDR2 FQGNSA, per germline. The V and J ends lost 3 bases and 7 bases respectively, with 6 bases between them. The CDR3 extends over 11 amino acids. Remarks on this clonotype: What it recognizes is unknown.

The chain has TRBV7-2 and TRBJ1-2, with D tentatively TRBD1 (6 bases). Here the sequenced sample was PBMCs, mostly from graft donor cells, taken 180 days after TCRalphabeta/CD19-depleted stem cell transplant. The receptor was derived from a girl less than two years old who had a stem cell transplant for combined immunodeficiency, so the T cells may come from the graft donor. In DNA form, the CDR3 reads TGTGCCAGCAGCTTCAGGGGTGGCTACACCTTC. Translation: CASSFRGGYTF.